This TCR beta chain was captured by sequencing in a study of Ad26.COV2.S vaccination and SARS-CoV-2 variants. Study-wide points: Responses of T cells in total may have been underestimated by the TCR breadth and depth analyses. Placebo recipients trailed vaccine recipients in spike-specific TCR breadth. Reported post-vaccination CD8+ and CD4+ T cell responses to spike showed substantial breadth.

Turning to this clone: Antigen unknown.

Assay: immunoSEQ multiplex PCR; the TCRdb copy retains only in-frame clones and omits some. The sample consists of about 100,000 clones, around 81% of them appearing once. Germline V gene lookup returns CDR1 SNHLY and CDR2 FYNNEI. This CDR3 is built from 16 residues. V shed 7 bases and J shed 2 bases, with 18 bases lying between them. The V gene is TRBV2, the J gene TRBJ1-5; D call uncertain. The sample in question was peripheral blood, obtained after recovery from COVID-19. The sequence was collected from a human donor who had recovered from COVID-19. The CDR3 DNA is TGTGCCAGCAAGGCGGGTTTAGGTAAGGGCAATCAGCCCCAGCATTTT. Translating it yields CASKAGLGKGNQPQHF.